These 4 T cell receptor beta chains originate from one sample sequenced in a study of blood T cells in healthy people across ages. Together with a sample-barcoded 5' primer, a J-beta primer mix was included in a second PCR lasting about 6 to 12 cycles. TCRdb reprocessed the 5' RACE reads via MiXCR and lists one record per CDR3 protein. The sample lists 600,000 to 1,000,000 distinct CDR3 sequences; 20% to 25% were seen once. These same records also appear under a second study, on T cells of mothers and their children.

Sequenced sample: blood. Receptors originate from a boy aged 10-17 years in good health.

In its sample, this clonotype was seen a few times. V usage is TRBV12-3 or TRBV12-4 and J usage is TRBJ2-1; no clear D gene. This CDR3 region has 11 residues. The V end was cut by 5 bases, the J end by 9 bases, with 8 bases between. The CDR3 nucleotides read TGTGCCAGCAGTCAACGTCTTGAGCAGTTCTTC. Protein sequence: CASSQRLEQFF.

This clonotype was recorded a few times. This chain links TRBV7-2 with TRBJ1-2; no clear D gene. Trimming took 2 bases from V and 4 from J, leaving 11 bases between them. Germline V lookup: CDR1 SGHTA, CDR2 FQGNSA. The CDR3 loop spans 14 amino acids. The CDR3 DNA reads TGTGCCAGCAGCTTACAGACCCTCCCCTATGGCTACACCTTC. This gives the protein CASSLQTLPYGYTF.

The chain couples TRBV29-1 to TRBJ1-2; perhaps TRBD1 as D (5 bases). Per germline, CDR1 SQVTM and CDR2 ANQGSEA. The CDR3 runs 14 residues. Deletions cut 1 base from V and 3 bases from J, with 12 bases between. CDR3 protein: CSVEAGVTDYGYTF. DNA of the CDR3: TGCAGCGTTGAAGCGGGGGTCACGGACTATGGCTACACCTTC.

This chain joins TRBV20-1 and TRBJ2-7; no firm D call. The germline V and J ends were trimmed by 0 bases and 0 bases, with 6 bases remaining between them. Germline V gives CDR1 DFQATT, CDR2 SNEGSKA (reference sequence). This CDR3 is 13 amino acids long. CDR3 sequence: CSARDVPSYEQYF. In nucleotides, the CDR3 is TGCAGTGCTAGAGATGTTCCCTCCTACGAGCAGTACTTC.